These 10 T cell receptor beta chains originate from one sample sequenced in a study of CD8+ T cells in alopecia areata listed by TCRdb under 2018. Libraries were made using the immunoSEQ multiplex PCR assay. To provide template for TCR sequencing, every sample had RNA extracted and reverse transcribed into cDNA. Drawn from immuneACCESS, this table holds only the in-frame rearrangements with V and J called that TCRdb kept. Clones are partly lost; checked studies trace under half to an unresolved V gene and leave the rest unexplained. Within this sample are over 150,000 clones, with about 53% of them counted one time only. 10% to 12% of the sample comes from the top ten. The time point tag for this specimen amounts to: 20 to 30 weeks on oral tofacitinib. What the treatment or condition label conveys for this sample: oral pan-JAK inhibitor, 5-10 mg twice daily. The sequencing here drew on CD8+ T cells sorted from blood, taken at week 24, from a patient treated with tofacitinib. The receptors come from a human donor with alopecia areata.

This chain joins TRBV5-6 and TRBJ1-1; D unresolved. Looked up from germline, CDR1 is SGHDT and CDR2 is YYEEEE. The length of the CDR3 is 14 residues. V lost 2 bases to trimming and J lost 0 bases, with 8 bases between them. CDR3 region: CASSFRTLNTEAFF. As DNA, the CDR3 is TGTGCCAGCAGCTTCAGGACCTTGAACACTGAAGCTTTCTTT.

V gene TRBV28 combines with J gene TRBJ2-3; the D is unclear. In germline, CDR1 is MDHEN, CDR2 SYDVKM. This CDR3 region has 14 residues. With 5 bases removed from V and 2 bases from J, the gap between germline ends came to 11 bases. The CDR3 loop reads CASSIQANTDTQYF. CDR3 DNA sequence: TGTGCCAGCAGTATCCAGGCTAACACAGATACGCAGTATTTT.

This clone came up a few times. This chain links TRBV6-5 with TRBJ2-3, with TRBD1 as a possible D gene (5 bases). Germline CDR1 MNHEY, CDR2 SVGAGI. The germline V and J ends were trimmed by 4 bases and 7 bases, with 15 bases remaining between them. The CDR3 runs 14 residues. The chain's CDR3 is CASSSHARANTQYF. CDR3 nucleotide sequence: TGTGCCAGCAGTTCTCACGCCAGGGCTAATACGCAGTATTTT.

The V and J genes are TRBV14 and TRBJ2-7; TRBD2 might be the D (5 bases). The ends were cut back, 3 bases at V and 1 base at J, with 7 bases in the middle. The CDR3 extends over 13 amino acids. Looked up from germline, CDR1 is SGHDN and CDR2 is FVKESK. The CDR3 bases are TGTGCCAGCAGCCACGGGGAATCCTACGAGCAGTACTTC. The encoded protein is CASSHGESYEQYF.

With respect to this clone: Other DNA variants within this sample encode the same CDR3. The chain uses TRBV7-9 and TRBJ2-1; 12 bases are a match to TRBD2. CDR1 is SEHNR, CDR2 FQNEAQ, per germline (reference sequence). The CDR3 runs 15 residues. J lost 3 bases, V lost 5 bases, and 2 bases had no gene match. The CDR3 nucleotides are TGTGCCAGCAGCCTGACTAGCGGGGGCTACAATGAGCAGTTCTTC. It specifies CASSLTSGGYNEQFF.

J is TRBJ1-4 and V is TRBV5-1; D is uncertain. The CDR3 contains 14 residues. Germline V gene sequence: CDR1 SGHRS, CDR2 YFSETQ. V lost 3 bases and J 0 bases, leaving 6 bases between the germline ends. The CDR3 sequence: CASSSGSTNEKLFF. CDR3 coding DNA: TGCGCCAGCAGCTCAGGTTCAACTAATGAAAAACTGTTTTTT.

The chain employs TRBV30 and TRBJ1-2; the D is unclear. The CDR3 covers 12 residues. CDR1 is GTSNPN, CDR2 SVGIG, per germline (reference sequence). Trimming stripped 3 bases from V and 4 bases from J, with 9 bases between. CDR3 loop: CAWRVLFYGYTF. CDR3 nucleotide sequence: TGTGCCTGGAGAGTCCTTTTCTATGGCTACACCTTC.

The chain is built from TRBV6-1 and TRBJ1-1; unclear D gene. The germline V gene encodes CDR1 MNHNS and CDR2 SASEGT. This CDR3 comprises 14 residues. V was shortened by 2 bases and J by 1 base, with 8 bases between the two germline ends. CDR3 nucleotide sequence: TGTGCCAGCAGTGAAAGACGCCAGAACACTGAAGCTTTCTTT. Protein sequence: CASSERRQNTEAFF.

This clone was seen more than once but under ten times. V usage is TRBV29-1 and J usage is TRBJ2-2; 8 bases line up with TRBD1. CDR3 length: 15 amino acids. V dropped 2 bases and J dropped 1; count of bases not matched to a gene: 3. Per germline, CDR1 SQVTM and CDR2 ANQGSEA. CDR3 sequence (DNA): TGCAGCGTTGAATCAGGGGGCAAGAACACCGGGGAGCTGTTTTTT. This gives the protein CSVESGGKNTGELFF.

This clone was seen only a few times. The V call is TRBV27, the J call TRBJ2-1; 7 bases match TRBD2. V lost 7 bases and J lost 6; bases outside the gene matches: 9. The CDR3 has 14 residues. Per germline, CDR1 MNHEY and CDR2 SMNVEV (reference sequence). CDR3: CASTGAGRSNEQFF. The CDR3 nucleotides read TGTGCCAGCACCGGAGCGGGGAGATCCAATGAGCAGTTCTTC.